Detailed here is one TCR beta chain. Its target is not known. The data are from a study of neoadjuvant anti-PD-1 for oral cavity cancer. Study information: Around day 43, patients without progression received a fourth nivolumab dose before surgery.

Cohort: HPV-negative, locally advanced oral cavity squamous cell carcinoma patients. The V segment lost 3 bases and the J segment 0 bases; nucleotides outside the gene matches: 3. Germline V CDR1 and CDR2: LGHNA, YNFKEQ. This CDR3 has 16 residues. The study, taken as a whole, reports: Higher pretreatment blood Treg/Th17 ratios correlated with higher pretreatment blood and lower post-treatment tumor TCRbeta clonality.

Profiling relied on immunoSEQ multiplex PCR, and the TCRdb table lists in-frame clones only, not all of them. The sample includes 13,000 to 15,000 clones, around 62% of them seen just once. Source: PBMCs, taken before nivolumab (anti-PD-1) treatment. This clonotype was sampled from a person between 40 and 79 years old with oral cavity squamous cell carcinoma. This chain links TRBV4-2 with TRBJ2-5; 11 positions agree with TRBD2. Here the CDR3 DNA reads TGTGCCAGCAGCCACCGACTAGCGGGGAACCAAGAGACCCAGTACTTC. Its translation is CASSHRLAGNQETQYF.